What follows are 17 T cell receptor beta chains derived from one specimen sequenced in a study of blood T cell repertoires in COVID-19. Profiling relied on immunoSEQ multiplex PCR, and the TCRdb table lists in-frame clones only, not all of them. The data show about 63,000 clones, with about 88% seen just once and about 12% held by the top ten. The sample was peripheral blood. The receptors come from a human donor in a cohort sampled during active COVID-19.

CDR3 sequence reads: CASSGVYEQYF. The CDR3 nucleotides are TGTGCCAGCAGCGGGGTCTACGAGCAGTACTTC. The genes are TRBV2 and TRBJ2-7; maybe TRBD2 (5 bases). This CDR3 is built from 11 residues. Germline V gene lookup returns CDR1 SNHLY and CDR2 FYNNEI. V was clipped by 6 bases and J by 3 bases, with 6 bases between them.

The chain carries TRBV5-1 and TRBJ1-1; D might be TRBD1 (5 bases). CDR1 is SGHRS, CDR2 YFSETQ, per germline. This CDR3 is built from 13 residues. V dropped 0 bases and J dropped 7 bases, with 10 bases sitting between them. CDR3 loop: CASSLDGHYEAFF. The DNA for the CDR3 is TGCGCCAGCAGCTTGGATGGACATTATGAAGCTTTCTTT. The whole variable domain, remainder taken from reference TRBV5-1 and TRBJ1-1, is KAGVTQTPRYLIKTRGQQVTLSCSPISGHRSVSWYQQTPGQGLQFLFEYFSETQRNKGNFPGRFSGRQFSNSRSEMNVSTLELGDSALYLCASSLDGHYEAFFGQGTRLTVV.

The rearrangement uses TRBV12-5 and TRBJ2-3; D perhaps matches TRBD2 (5 bases). Germline CDR1 LGHNT, CDR2 FRNRAP. Trimming removed 4 bases at V and 1 base at J, with 18 bases between. The CDR3 is 17 amino acids. This chain's CDR3 is CASGSPHRGIGTDTQYF. CDR3 coding DNA: TGTGCTAGTGGTTCGCCCCATCGGGGAATTGGCACAGATACGCAGTATTTT.

The rearrangement joins TRBV10-3 to TRBJ2-3; TRBD2 matches at 8 bases. The CDR3 spans 13 residues. Germline-derived CDR1 and CDR2 are ENHRY and SYGVKD. V lost 10 bases, J lost 0 bases, and 3 bases stayed unmatched. DNA for the CDR3: TGTGCCACTTCTAGCGGGAGCACAGATACGCAGTATTTT. Translation gives CATSSGSTDTQYF.

The chain couples TRBV9 to TRBJ2-1, with D tentatively TRBD1 (7 bases). V lost 3 bases and J 0 bases, leaving 16 bases between the germline ends. Germline CDR1 and CDR2: SGDLS and YYNGEE. The length of the CDR3 is 17 residues. CDR3 in amino acids: CASSARGAGDSYNEQFF. CDR3 in DNA: TGTGCCAGCAGCGCCAGGGGGGCAGGGGACTCCTACAATGAGCAGTTCTTC.

This clone was detected only once. The V and J genes are TRBV29-1 and TRBJ1-2; D not resolved. Per germline, CDR1 SQVTM and CDR2 ANQGSEA. This CDR3 is built from 12 residues. The V gene lost 7 bases and the J gene lost 3 bases, with 12 bases spanning the gap. The CDR3, as DNA: TGCAGCGCCCATAGCGGTGACTATGGCTACACCTTC. Amino acids: CSAHSGDYGYTF.

The V gene is TRBV6-2 or TRBV6-3, the J gene TRBJ1-2, with D tentatively TRBD1 (5 bases). This CDR3 has 12 residues. Trimming pared 4 bases from V and 5 bases from J, leaving 8 bases between. Germline V CDR1 and CDR2: MNHEY, SVGEGT. CDR3 in amino acids: CASSLTEYGYTF. The CDR3 DNA reads TGTGCCAGCAGTTTGACAGAATATGGCTACACCTTC.

V is TRBV9 and J is TRBJ1-3, with no clear D. The CDR3 has 14 residues. V shed 1 base and J shed 0 bases, with 5 bases lying between them. Germline CDR1 reads SGDLS; CDR2 reads YYNGEE. The CDR3 spells CASSVSPSGNTIYF. The CDR3 nucleotides are TGTGCCAGCAGCGTATCTCCCTCTGGAAACACCATATATTTT. Full variable domain (rest looked up from reference TRBV9 and TRBJ1-3): DSGVTQTPKHLITATGQRVTLRCSPRSGDLSVYWYQQSLDQGLQFLIQYYNGEERAKGNILERFSAQQFPDLHSELNLSSLELGDSALYFCASSVSPSGNTIYFGEGSWLTVV.

The chain uses TRBV6-5 and TRBJ1-2, with D possibly TRBD1 on 6 matching bases. V lost 0 bases and J lost 5, with 7 bases in between. This CDR3 has 13 amino acids. Germline assignment: CDR1 MNHEY and CDR2 SVGAGI. The CDR3 spells CASSYSGGYGYTF. CDR3 coding DNA: TGTGCCAGCAGTTACTCAGGGGGATATGGCTACACCTTC.

This chain links TRBV19 with TRBJ2-7, with TRBD1 matching 8 bases. With V trimmed by 9 bases and J by 0 bases, 13 bases remained unmatched. The CDR3 sequence is 16 residues long. Germline lookup yields CDR1 LNHDA and CDR2 SQIVND (reference sequence). The CDR3 loop is CASAGIGTGFSYEQYF. The CDR3 DNA reads TGTGCCAGCGCCGGAATCGGGACAGGCTTCTCCTACGAGCAGTACTTC.

The genes are TRBV7-6 and TRBJ2-7; 10 bases match TRBD2. With 0 bases clipped from V and 4 bases from J, the junction kept 6 bases outside the gene matches. The CDR3 sequence is 16 residues long. The germline gives CDR1 SGHVS, CDR2 FNYEAQ. CDR3 loop: CASSLASSGSFYEQYF. CDR3 sequence (DNA): TGTGCCAGCAGCTTAGCCTCTAGCGGGAGTTTTTACGAGCAGTACTTC. Full variable domain (outside the CDR3, taken from reference TRBV7-6 and TRBJ2-7): GAGVSQSPRYKVTKRGQDVALRCDPISGHVSLYWYRQALGQGPEFLTYFNYEAQQDKSGLPNDRFSAERPEGSISTLTIQRTEQRDSAMYRCASSLASSGSFYEQYFGPGTRLTVT.

The rearrangement links TRBV5-1 to TRBJ2-7; no clear D gene. The CDR3 totals 16 residues. V lost 5 bases, J lost 4 bases, and 22 bases lay in between. CDR1 and CDR2 (germline): SGHRS, YFSETQ. The CDR3 protein is CASRYRNPLERYEQYF. In nucleotides, the CDR3 is TGCGCCAGCAGATATAGAAATCCCCTTGAGAGGTACGAGCAGTACTTC.

This chain connects TRBV5-1 to TRBJ1-1; unclear D gene. Trimming shortened V by 7 bases and J by 7 bases, and 14 bases separated the two germline ends. This CDR3 region has 12 residues. CDR1 and CDR2 from the germline V gene are SGHRS and YFSETQ. The CDR3 bases are TGCGCCAGCCGCATGATCGGGGATGAAGCTTTCTTT. It codes for CASRMIGDEAFF.

This chain connects TRBV9 to TRBJ1-2, with 9 bases identical to TRBD1. There are 17 residues in the CDR3. Germline CDR1 reads SGDLS; CDR2 reads YYNGEE. V gave up 3 bases and J gave up 6 bases; unmatched junction bases: 15. In DNA, the CDR3 is TGTGCCAGCAGCGCTACCCTGGGGGTTGGACAGGGGAATGGCTACACCTTC. Encoded protein: CASSATLGVGQGNGYTF.

The CDR3 spells CASSILAGGRLVEQFF. The CDR3 DNA sequence: TGTGCCAGTAGTATACTAGCGGGAGGGCGGTTGGTGGAGCAGTTCTTC. The chain employs TRBV19 and TRBJ2-1, with 12 bases aligning to TRBD2. This CDR3 region has 16 residues. V dropped 2 bases and J dropped 10; count of bases not matched to a gene: 9. Germline V CDR1 and CDR2: LNHDA, SQIVND (reference sequence).

This rearrangement joins TRBV5-4 to TRBJ1-3; D may be TRBD1 (6 bases). This CDR3 has 15 residues. V was cut by 5 bases and J by 2 bases, with 14 bases left in between. Germline assignment: CDR1 SGHNT and CDR2 YYREEE (reference sequence). CDR3 sequence: CASSRTGQTGNTIYF. The CDR3 nucleotides are TGTGCCAGCAGTCGGACTGGACAGACTGGAAACACCATATATTTT.

The chain uses TRBV5-6 and TRBJ1-2; tentatively, D is TRBD1 (6 bases). Germline-derived CDR1 and CDR2 are SGHDT and YYEEEE. The germline V and J ends were trimmed by 1 base and 7 bases, with 17 bases remaining between them. The CDR3 length is 15 residues. The CDR3 region is CASSLFSTGGVGYTF. CDR3 in DNA: TGTGCCAGCAGCTTGTTCAGCACGGGGGGCGTTGGCTACACCTTC.